This T cell receptor (beta chain) was sequenced during a study of blood T cell repertoires in COVID-19. In the study overall: Acute and convalescent COVID-19 specimens originated in the United States, Italy and Spain. The cDNA or gDNA used as material had been derived from T cells, B-cell-depleted T cells, or PBMCs.

Source study methods: Reference gene primer amplification yielded estimated nucleated cell counts. Some clones are missing from TCRdb's copy, which holds only in-frame ones; the method was immunoSEQ multiplex PCR. The V and J calls and clone size come from that table; D and trimming were worked out from the DNA. The profile shows about 74,000 clones, roughly 86% of them singletons. Losses at the gene ends were 5 bases for V and 0 bases for J; bases not matched to a gene: 9. This CDR3 has 17 residues. Looked up from germline, CDR1 is SGHTA and CDR2 is FQGTGA. Input material: peripheral blood. The source of this sequence is a man in his 70s with acute or convalescent COVID-19. The chain has TRBV7-3 and TRBJ2-2; 7 bases map to TRBD1. The CDR3 here is CASSPSLGTANTGELFF. The CDR3 DNA is TGTGCCAGCAGCCCATCACTCGGGACAGCGAACACCGGGGAGCTGTTTTTT. Supplemented by reference TRBV7-3 and TRBJ2-2, the full variable domain reads GAGVSQTPSNKVTEKGKYVELRCDPISGHTALYWYRQSLGQGPEFLIYFQGTGAADDSGLPNDRFFAVRPEGSVSTLKIQRTERGDSAVYLCASSPSLGTANTGELFFGEGSRLTVL.